One and the same sample provided the 24 T cell receptor beta chains below, sequenced in a study of T cell responses to AZD1222 COVID-19 vaccine. The table came from immunoSEQ multiplex PCR; TCRdb's copy has only in-frame clones and leaves some out. Among approximately 150,000 clones listed, 70% to 90% were seen once. The specimen was peripheral blood, collected 28 days after the second AZD1222 dose. The receptor source for this set is an adult who received the AZD1222 COVID-19 vaccine.

This clone was recorded once. The chain is built from TRBV28 and TRBJ2-5; unclear D gene. Germline values: CDR1 MDHEN, CDR2 SYDVKM. The CDR3 loop spans 11 amino acids. V lost 4 bases to trimming and J lost 2 bases, with 2 bases between them. This chain's CDR3 is CASSSQETQYF. The CDR3 DNA reads TGTGCCAGCAGTTCTCAAGAGACCCAGTACTTC.

The chain combines TRBV25-1 with TRBJ2-3, with D unresolved. V was trimmed by 5 bases and J by 2 bases, leaving 11 bases between them. Germline lookup yields CDR1 MGHDK and CDR2 SYGVNS. The CDR3 length is 14 residues. CDR3 DNA: TGTGCCAGCAGTCATCCCACCCACACAGATACGCAGTATTTT. This translates into CASSHPTHTDTQYF.

The chain combines TRBV28 with TRBJ2-7, with 7 nucleotides matching TRBD2. This CDR3 is 14 amino acids long. J lost 3 bases, V lost 2 bases, and 4 bases had no gene match. The germline V gene has CDR1 MDHEN and CDR2 SYDVKM. The CDR3 here is CASSLGLGDYEQYF. Here the CDR3 DNA reads TGTGCCAGCAGTTTAGGACTAGGTGACTACGAGCAGTACTTC. Using reference TRBV28 and TRBJ2-7 for the parts outside the CDR3, the full variable domain is DVKVTQSSRYLVKRTGEKVFLECVQDMDHENMFWYRQDPGLGLRLIYFSYDVKMKEKGDIPEGYSVSREKKERFSLILESASTNQTSMYLCASSLGLGDYEQYFGPGTRLTVT.

In nucleotides, the CDR3 is TGCGCCAGCAGCTTGGACAGATCTTCCTACGAGCAGTACTTC. Protein product: CASSLDRSSYEQYF. The chain links TRBV5-1 to TRBJ2-7; D unresolved. CDR3 length: 14 amino acids. The V end was cut by 0 bases, the J end by 1 base, with 8 bases between. Germline CDR1 and CDR2: SGHRS and YFSETQ.

This chain uses TRBV11-2 with TRBJ1-1, with 7 bases identical to TRBD1. The ends lost 5 bases at V and 4 bases at J; junction bases unmatched: 13. Germline values: CDR1 SGHAT, CDR2 FQNNGV. The length of the CDR3 is 16 residues. CDR3 DNA sequence: TGTGCCAGCAGCAATTTGGGGGAGGGGGCGACCACTGAAGCTTTCTTT. Protein product: CASSNLGEGATTEAFF. Based on the CDR3 plus reference TRBV11-2 and TRBJ1-1, the full variable domain is EAGVAQSPRYKIIEKRQSVAFWCNPISGHATLYWYQQILGQGPKLLIQFQNNGVVDDSQLPKDRFSAERLKGVDSTLKIQPAKLEDSAVYLCASSNLGEGATTEAFFGQGTRLTVV.

The genes are TRBV29-1 and TRBJ1-1; D is unclear. Trimming left V 1 base short and J 7 bases short, with 7 bases between. Per the germline V gene, CDR1 is SQVTM and CDR2 is ANQGSEA. This CDR3 spans 11 amino acids. The CDR3 bases are TGCAGCGTTGAAGGTAGTCTTGAAGCTTTCTTT. Translating gives CSVEGSLEAFF.

The chain couples TRBV30 to TRBJ2-1; D may be TRBD2 (6 bases). CDR1 is GTSNPN and CDR2 is SVGIG in the germline V gene (reference sequence). With 4 bases removed from V and 4 bases from J, the gap between germline ends came to 14 bases. The CDR3 length is 14 residues. CDR3 sequence: CAWNEESGYNEQFF. CDR3 nucleotide sequence: TGTGCCTGGAATGAAGAGAGCGGGTACAATGAGCAGTTCTTC.

The genes are TRBV12-3 or TRBV12-4 and TRBJ1-2, with unresolved D. Trimming pared 4 bases from V and 6 bases from J, leaving 6 bases between. CDR3 size: 11 residues. The CDR3 DNA reads TGTGCCAGCAGTTCGAGGCATGGCTACACCTTC. Amino acids: CASSSRHGYTF.

Written as DNA, the CDR3 is TGTGCCAGCAGGACTACAGGGGTTTCCTACGAGCAGTACTTC. Its protein product is CASRTTGVSYEQYF. This chain uses TRBV6-5 with TRBJ2-7; TRBD1 agrees at 7 bases. Germline V gives CDR1 MNHEY, CDR2 SVGAGI. V gave up 6 bases and J gave up 1 base; unmatched junction bases: 6. The CDR3 sequence is 14 residues long.

The chain has TRBV28 and TRBJ1-2; a weak D match, TRBD1 (5 bases). Germline values: CDR1 MDHEN, CDR2 SYDVKM. With 7 bases removed from V and 5 bases from J, the gap between germline ends came to 11 bases. This CDR3 comprises 12 residues. This CDR3 reads CASTLSGYGYTF. For the CDR3, the DNA is TGTGCCAGCACTCTCTCAGGGTATGGCTACACCTTC.

The rearrangement joins TRBV10-3 to TRBJ2-5; 15 nucleotides match TRBD2. The CDR3 sequence is 15 residues long. With V trimmed by 4 bases and J by 5 bases, 2 bases remained unmatched. In germline, CDR1 is ENHRY, CDR2 SYGVKD. Here the CDR3 reads CAISGTSGGAETQYF. Written as DNA, the CDR3 is TGTGCCATCAGTGGGACTAGCGGGGGGGCGGAGACCCAGTACTTC.

This chain uses TRBV28 with TRBJ2-1, with 11 bases lining up with TRBD1. Unmatched junction bases numbered 8, after V lost 2 bases and J lost 8 bases. The CDR3 runs 16 residues. The germline gives CDR1 MDHEN, CDR2 SYDVKM. The CDR3 sequence is CASSLAGQGGSDEQFF. The CDR3 DNA sequence: TGTGCCAGCAGTTTAGCGGGACAGGGGGGAAGCGATGAGCAGTTCTTC.

The chain has TRBV18 and TRBJ1-1; D is unclear. The CDR3 extends over 13 amino acids. The V end lost 6 bases, the J end lost 6 bases, and 14 bases lay between the germline ends. The germline CDR1 and CDR2 sequences are KGHSH and LQKENI. CDR3 sequence reads: CASSQRDKSEAFF. The CDR3 DNA reads TGTGCCAGCTCTCAGAGGGATAAGTCTGAAGCTTTCTTT.

The V call is TRBV6-6, the J call TRBJ2-7, with D perhaps matching TRBD1 (5 bases). Germline values: CDR1 MNHNY, CDR2 SVGAGI (reference sequence). The CDR3 is 15 residues long. The germline V and J ends were trimmed by 2 bases and 6 bases, with 17 bases remaining between them. CDR3 protein: CASSYGARWGSEQYF. The CDR3 nucleotides are TGTGCCAGCAGTTACGGGGCTCGCTGGGGATCCGAGCAGTACTTC.

V usage is TRBV7-9 and J usage is TRBJ2-1; 7 nucleotides match TRBD2. V shed 1 base and J 7 bases; nucleotides not matched to a gene: 7. CDR1 is SEHNR and CDR2 is FQNEAQ in the germline V gene (reference sequence). The CDR3 is made up of 15 amino acids. CDR3 region: CASSLVGGVKNEQFF. The CDR3 nucleotides read TGTGCCAGCAGCTTAGTTGGGGGGGTTAAGAATGAGCAGTTCTTC.

The rearrangement uses TRBV29-1 and TRBJ2-2; D perhaps matches TRBD1 (6 bases). The V gene's germline CDR1 is SQVTM and CDR2 ANQGSEA. The CDR3 has 14 residues. Between the trimmed V and J ends, which lost 2 bases and 1 base, there was a span of 8 bases. Written as DNA, the CDR3 is TGCAGCGTTGAAACAGGGTTGAACACCGGGGAGCTGTTTTTT. Translated: CSVETGLNTGELFF.

This clone has more than one count but fewer than ten. This chain joins TRBV28 and TRBJ1-5; 7 positions match TRBD1. The germline V gene has CDR1 MDHEN and CDR2 SYDVKM. V shed 6 bases and J 7 bases; nucleotides not matched to a gene: 12. This CDR3 region has 15 residues. The CDR3 DNA sequence: TGTGCCAGCAGACCCAATCTAGGAGGGGGCCAGCCCCAGCATTTT. Translated, it gives CASRPNLGGGQPQHF. The entire variable domain, with the rest obtained from reference TRBV28 and TRBJ1-5, is as follows: DVKVTQSSRYLVKRTGEKVFLECVQDMDHENMFWYRQDPGLGLRLIYFSYDVKMKEKGDIPEGYSVSREKKERFSLILESASTNQTSMYLCASRPNLGGGQPQHFGDGTRLSIL.

This chain links TRBV11-3 with TRBJ1-1; D remains unclear. CDR1 SGHNT and CDR2 YENEEA come from the germline V gene. CDR3 length equals 14 residues. V was shortened by 1 base and J by 5 bases, with 11 bases between the two germline ends. The CDR3 loop reads CASSLGGAETEAFF. CDR3 nucleotides: TGTGCCAGCAGCTTAGGGGGAGCCGAAACTGAAGCTTTCTTT.

V and J are TRBV2 and TRBJ1-2, with 7 bases matching TRBD1. Looked up from germline, CDR1 is SNHLY and CDR2 is FYNNEI. The CDR3 has 15 amino acids. The junction had 9 bases not matched to a gene; V was cut back by 7 bases and J by 1 base. CDR3 sequence: CASNEEGAVNYGYTF. The CDR3 region has the DNA TGTGCCAGCAACGAGGAGGGGGCTGTTAACTATGGCTACACCTTC.

The CDR3 DNA reads TGTGCCAGTAGAACCGGGACAGGGGTCCCCGGAGCCTATGGCTACACCTTC. This translates into CASRTGTGVPGAYGYTF. V gene TRBV19 combines with J gene TRBJ1-2, with 10 bases identical to TRBD1. Germline values: CDR1 LNHDA, CDR2 SQIVND (reference sequence). The CDR3 sequence is 17 residues long. V was pared by 6 bases and J by 4 bases, with 14 bases of the junction left unmatched.

This clone showed up just a few times. The gene calls are TRBV30 and TRBJ2-1; 9 nucleotides align to TRBD2. V lost 3 bases and J lost 6; bases outside the gene matches: 6. Germline CDR1 and CDR2: GTSNPN and SVGIG (reference sequence). The CDR3 consists of 14 residues. CDR3 sequence reads: CAWRRLAAINEQFF. CDR3 DNA sequence: TGTGCCTGGAGAAGACTAGCGGCGATCAATGAGCAGTTCTTC.

The gene calls are TRBV24-1 and TRBJ2-1, with 11 positions matching TRBD2. There are 13 residues in the CDR3. Germline V gives CDR1 KGHDR, CDR2 SFDVKD. V lost 8 bases, J lost 5 bases, and 1 base stayed unmatched. The CDR3 here is CATIAGGNNEQFF. CDR3 nucleotide sequence: TGTGCCACCATAGCGGGGGGGAACAATGAGCAGTTCTTC.

This clone has more than one count but fewer than ten. The chain is built from TRBV5-1 and TRBJ2-5; tentative D call: TRBD1 (5 bases). The CDR3 has 15 residues. V gave up 0 bases and J gave up 1 base, with 10 bases separating them. In germline, CDR1 is SGHRS, CDR2 YFSETQ. This CDR3 is CASSLVPGPQETQYF. The CDR3 nucleotides are TGCGCCAGCAGCTTGGTTCCAGGGCCCCAAGAGACCCAGTACTTC.

The gene calls are TRBV19 and TRBJ1-2, with a possible D match to TRBD1 (6 bases). Germline V gene sequence: CDR1 LNHDA, CDR2 SQIVND (reference sequence). The germline V and J ends were trimmed by 8 bases and 0 bases, with 19 bases remaining between them. This CDR3 spans 16 amino acids. The CDR3 region is CASSSSPGTSNYGYTF. The CDR3 DNA reads TGTGCCAGTTCCTCTTCTCCAGGGACATCTAACTATGGCTACACCTTC.